This record looks at one T cell receptor (beta chain) sequence and its context. The antigen remains unidentified. As defined, naive CD8 cells were CD45RO-negative and positively selected for CCR7, with terminally differentiated effector memory CD45RA+ cells excluded. Adults of Caucasian background living in Nashville, Tennessee made up all donors. This specimen belongs to a study of shared clonotypes between healthy human individuals. Whole-study findings and limits: A handful of donors showed sharing of 4.5% to 6% of naive CD4 clonotypes. Generally, naive subsets (rather than memory subsets) showed larger estimated richness.

Germline V gives CDR1 SGHAT, CDR2 FQNNGV. The length of the CDR3 is 15 residues. Genomic DNA from each subset was divided evenly over several immunoSEQ plates. TCRdb's table, derived via immunoSEQ multiplex PCR, lists solely in-frame clones and lacks some. Here the sample spans about 1.9 million clones, 90% to 95% being singletons. The chain employs TRBV11-2 and TRBJ2-5, with TRBD1 as a possible D gene (6 bases). The J call may be incorrect, as the DNA end agrees better with TRBJ2-7. This TCR derives from a man between 18 and 35 years old in good health. Some clones in this sample may be carry-over from other donors' samples. Source material: naive CD8+ T cells from PBMCs. The CDR3 DNA follows: TGTGCCAGCAGCTTAGACCAGGGGAGCTCCTACGAGCAGTACTTC. It specifies CASSLDQGSSYEQYF.